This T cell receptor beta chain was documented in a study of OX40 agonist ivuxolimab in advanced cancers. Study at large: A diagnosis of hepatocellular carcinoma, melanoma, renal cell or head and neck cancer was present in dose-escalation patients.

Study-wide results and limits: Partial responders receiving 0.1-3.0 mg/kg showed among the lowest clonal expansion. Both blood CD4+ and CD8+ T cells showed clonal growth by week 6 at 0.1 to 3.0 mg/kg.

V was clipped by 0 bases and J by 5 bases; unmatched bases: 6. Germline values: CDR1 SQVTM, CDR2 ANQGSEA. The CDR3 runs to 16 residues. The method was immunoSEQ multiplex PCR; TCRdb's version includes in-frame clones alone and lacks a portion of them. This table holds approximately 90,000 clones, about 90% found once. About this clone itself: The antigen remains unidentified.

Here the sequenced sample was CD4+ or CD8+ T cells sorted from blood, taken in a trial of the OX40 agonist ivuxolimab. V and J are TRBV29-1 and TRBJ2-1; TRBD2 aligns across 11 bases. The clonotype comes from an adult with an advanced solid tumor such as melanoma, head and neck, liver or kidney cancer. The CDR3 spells CSVEDQGLAADNEQFF. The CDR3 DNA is TGCAGCGTTGAAGATCAGGGACTAGCGGCAGACAATGAGCAGTTCTTC.